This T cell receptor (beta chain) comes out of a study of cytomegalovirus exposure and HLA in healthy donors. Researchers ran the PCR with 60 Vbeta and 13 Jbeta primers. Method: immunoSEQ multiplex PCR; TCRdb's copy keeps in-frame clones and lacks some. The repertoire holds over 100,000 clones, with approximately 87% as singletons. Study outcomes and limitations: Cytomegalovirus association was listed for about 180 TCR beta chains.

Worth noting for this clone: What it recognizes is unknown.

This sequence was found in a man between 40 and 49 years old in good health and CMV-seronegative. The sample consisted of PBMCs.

The CDR3 is CASSPQGTGGFSGELFF. The CDR3 coding sequence is TGTGCCAGCTCACCACAAGGGACAGGGGGCTTCAGCGGGGAGCTGTTTTTT. The chain recombines TRBV18 with TRBJ2-2; 12 nucleotides line up with TRBD1. Germline V gives CDR1 KGHSH, CDR2 LQKENI. CDR3 length: 17 residues. With 1 base clipped from V and 7 bases from J, the junction kept 7 bases outside the gene matches.